Included here is one T cell receptor beta chain sequence, with context. V trimming: 5 bases; J trimming: 5 bases; junction bases outside the gene matches: 14. Per the germline V gene, CDR1 is SGHAT and CDR2 is FQNNGV. This CDR3 has 17 amino acids. This sample is drawn from a study of blood T cell repertoires in COVID-19. Study-level information: Spain, Italy and the United States supplied samples that represented acute and convalescent COVID-19. PBMCs, B-cell-depleted T cells, or T cells provided the cDNA or gDNA that made up the material.

Repertoires were generated with immunoSEQ multiplex PCR, while TCRdb's copy carries only in-frame clones and drops some. The data contain 350,000 or so clones, approximately 87% of them singletons. Seattle participants joined during active infection and were tracked over time. The clonotype originates from a woman aged 30 to 39 with COVID-19, enrolled during active disease. The chain has TRBV11-2 and TRBJ2-2, with 7 bases aligning to TRBD2. Sequencing used peripheral blood. As DNA, the CDR3 is TGTGCCAGCAGCACATTACTAGCGCTGAGCCTAACCGGGGAGCTGTTTTTT. Translated, it gives CASSTLLALSLTGELFF.